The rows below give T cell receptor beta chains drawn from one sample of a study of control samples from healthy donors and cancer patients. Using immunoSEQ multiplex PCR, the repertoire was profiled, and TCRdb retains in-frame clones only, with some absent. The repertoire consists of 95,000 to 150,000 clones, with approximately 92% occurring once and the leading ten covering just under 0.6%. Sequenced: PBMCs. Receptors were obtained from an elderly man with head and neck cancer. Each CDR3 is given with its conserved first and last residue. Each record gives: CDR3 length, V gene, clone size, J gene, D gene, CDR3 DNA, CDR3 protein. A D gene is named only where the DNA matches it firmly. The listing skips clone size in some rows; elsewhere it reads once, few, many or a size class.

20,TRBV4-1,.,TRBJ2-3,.,TGCGCCAGCAGCCAACCTGGTGGAGGGTACGGAACCGCAATCACAGATACGCAGTATTTT,CASSQPGGGYGTAITDTQYF
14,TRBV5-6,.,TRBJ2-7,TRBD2,TGTGCCAGCACCCAGGTCCGGGGGGTCCCGGAGCAGTACTTC,CASTQVRGVPEQYF
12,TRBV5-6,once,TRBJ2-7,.,TGTGCCAGCAGCCAAACCCTTCGGGAGCAGTACTTC,CASSQTLREQYF
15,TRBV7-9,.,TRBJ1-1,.,TGTGCCAGCAGCCCAATCTTACTGAGGGGAACTGAAGCTTTCTTT,CASSPILLRGTEAFF
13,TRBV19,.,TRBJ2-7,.,TGTGCCAGTAGTTATGTGAGCTCCTACGAGCAGTACTTC,CASSYVSSYEQYF
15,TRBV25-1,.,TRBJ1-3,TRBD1,TGTGCCAGCAGTGACGGGACAGGGAGCTGGAACACCATATATTTT,CASSDGTGSWNTIYF
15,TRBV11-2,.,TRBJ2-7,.,TGTGCCAGCAGCTTAATTCAGACCGGGAATTACGAGCAGTACTTC,CASSLIQTGNYEQYF
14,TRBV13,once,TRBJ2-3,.,TGTGCCAGCAGCTTGGGGCGAGGCACAGATACGCAGTATTTT,CASSLGRGTDTQYF
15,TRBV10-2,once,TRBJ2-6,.,TGCGCCAGCAGTGATGCCGGTCCTGGGGCCAACGTCCTGACTTTC,CASSDAGPGANVLTF
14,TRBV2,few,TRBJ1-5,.,TGTGCCAGCAGTGGGGAGGGCAGGGGCCAGCCCCAGCATTTT,CASSGEGRGQPQHF
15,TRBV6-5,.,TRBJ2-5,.,TGTGCCAGCAGTTACTCGTTAATCGCGGGGGAGACCCAGTACTTC,CASSYSLIAGETQYF
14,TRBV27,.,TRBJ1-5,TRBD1,TGTGCCAGCCGTAGGACAGGGGGAAATCAGCCCCAGCATTTT,CASRRTGGNQPQHF
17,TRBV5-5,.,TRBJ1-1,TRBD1,TGTGCCAGCAGCTTCCCTCTCCTAGGACAGGTGAACACTGAAGCTTTCTTT,CASSFPLLGQVNTEAFF
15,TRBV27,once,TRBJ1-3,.,TGTGCCAGCAGTTTATCCTTCGTCTCTGGAAACACCATATATTTT,CASSLSFVSGNTIYF
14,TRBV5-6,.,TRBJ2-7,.,TGTGCCAGCAGCCAAACCGGCGGGGTCTACGAGCAGTACTTC,CASSQTGGVYEQYF
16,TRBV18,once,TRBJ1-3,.,TGTGCCAACTCACCAGGACAAGCCGGGACTGGAAACACCATATATTTT,CANSPGQAGTGNTIYF
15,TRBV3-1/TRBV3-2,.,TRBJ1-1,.,TGTGCCAGCAGCCAAGTGACAGGACTGAACACTGAAGCTTTCTTT,CASSQVTGLNTEAFF
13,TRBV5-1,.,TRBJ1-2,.,TGCGCCAGCAGCTTGGGGGACCTCTATGGCTACACCTTC,CASSLGDLYGYTF
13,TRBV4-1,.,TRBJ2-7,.,TGCGCCAGCAGCCAACCTTTAGCCTACGAGCAGTACTTC,CASSQPLAYEQYF
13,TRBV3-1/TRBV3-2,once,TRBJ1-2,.,TGTGCCAGCAGCCGTGTTCTGGGGGAGGGCTACACCTTC,CASSRVLGEGYTF
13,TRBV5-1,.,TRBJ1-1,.,TGCGCCAGCAGCGAAAGTACGGGCACTGAAGCTTTCTTT,CASSESTGTEAFF
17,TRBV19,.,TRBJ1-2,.,TGTGCCAGTAGTATTTTGCGTCTCGGACAGCCGTTTTATGGCTACACCTTC,CASSILRLGQPFYGYTF
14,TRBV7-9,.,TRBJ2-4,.,TGTGCCAGCAGCTTAGATGGAAGGGTGAACATTCAGTACTTC,CASSLDGRVNIQYF
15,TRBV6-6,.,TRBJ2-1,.,TGTGCCAGCAGTTACTCCGGCCAGGGTAATAGGTGGCGGTTCTTC,CASSYSGQGNRWRFF
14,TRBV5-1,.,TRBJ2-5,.,TGCGCCAGCAGAGAGACGCGGATTCAAGAGACCCAGTACTTC,CASRETRIQETQYF
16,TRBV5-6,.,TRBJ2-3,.,TGTGCCAGCAGCTTCAGAGGTACTCGGAGCACAGATACGCAGTATTTT,CASSFRGTRSTDTQYF
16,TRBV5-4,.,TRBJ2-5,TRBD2,TGTGCCAGCAGCTTGGATTCCGGGACTAGCGGAGAGACCCAGTACTTC,CASSLDSGTSGETQYF
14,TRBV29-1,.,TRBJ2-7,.,TGCAGCGTTGGTGGGGCAGGGGGGTCCTACGAGCAGTACTTC,CSVGGAGGSYEQYF
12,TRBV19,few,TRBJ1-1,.,TGTGCCAGTGCTCGGCGGGTCACTGAAGCTTTCTTT,CASARRVTEAFF
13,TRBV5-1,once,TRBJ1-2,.,TGCGCCAGCAGCTTCGGCCCCCTTTATGGCTACACCTTC,CASSFGPLYGYTF
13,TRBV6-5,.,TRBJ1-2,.,TGTGCCAGCAGTTACCACAGCAGCTATGGCTACACCTTC,CASSYHSSYGYTF
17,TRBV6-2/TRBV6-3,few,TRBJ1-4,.,TGTGCCAGCAGTTACTACGTGACCGGGACGAGGGATGAAAAACTGTTTTTT,CASSYYVTGTRDEKLFF
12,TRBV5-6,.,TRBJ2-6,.,TGTGCCAGCAGGCGTGGGGCCAACGTCCTGACTTTC,CASRRGANVLTF
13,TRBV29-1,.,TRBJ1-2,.,TGCAGCGCAGGCGGGACTGGATTCTATGGCTACACCTTC,CSAGGTGFYGYTF
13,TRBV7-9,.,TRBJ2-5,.,TGTGCCAGCACCCTAGGGGGAATAGAGACCCAGTACTTC,CASTLGGIETQYF
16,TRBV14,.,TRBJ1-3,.,TGTGCCAGCAGTCAAACTGGGACGTTCTCTGGAAACACCATATATTTT,CASSQTGTFSGNTIYF
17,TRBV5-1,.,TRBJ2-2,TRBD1,TGCGCCAGCAGCCCGACCGCGGGGACAGGGGTGACCGGGGAGCTGTTTTTT,CASSPTAGTGVTGELFF
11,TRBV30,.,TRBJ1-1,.,TGTGCCTGGAGTCGGGTCACTGAAGCTTTCTTT,CAWSRVTEAFF
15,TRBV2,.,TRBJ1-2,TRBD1,TGTGCCAGCACTTCGGACAGGGGGCCGAGGAATGGCTACACCTTC,CASTSDRGPRNGYTF
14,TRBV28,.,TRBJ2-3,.,TGTGCCAGCAGTTTAAGGCGAAGCACAGATACGCAGTATTTT,CASSLRRSTDTQYF
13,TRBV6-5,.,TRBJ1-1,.,TGTGCCAGTATCCTGGCCTTGAACACTGAAGCTTTCTTT,CASILALNTEAFF
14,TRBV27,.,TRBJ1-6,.,TGTGCCAGCAACTTCAGGGGTGCTAATTCACCCCTCCACTTT,CASNFRGANSPLHF
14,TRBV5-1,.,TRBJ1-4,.,TGCGCCAGCAGCTTGGATGGCAGCGATGAAAAACTGTTTTTT,CASSLDGSDEKLFF
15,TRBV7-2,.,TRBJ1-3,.,TGTGCCAGCAGCTTAAGGACAATCTCTGGAAACACCATATATTTT,CASSLRTISGNTIYF
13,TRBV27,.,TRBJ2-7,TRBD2,TGTGCCAGCAGGTCGGGAGGGGGCTACGAGCAGTACTTC,CASRSGGGYEQYF
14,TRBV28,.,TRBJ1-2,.,TGTGCCTCCTCAGCGTACCTCCCTAACTATGGCTACACCTTC,CASSAYLPNYGYTF
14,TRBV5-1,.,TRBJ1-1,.,TGCGCCAGCAGCCGGGACGGCATGAACACTGAAGCTTTCTTT,CASSRDGMNTEAFF
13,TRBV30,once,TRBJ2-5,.,TGTGCCTGGAGTGTGGGCTTACAAGAGACCCAGTACTTC,CAWSVGLQETQYF
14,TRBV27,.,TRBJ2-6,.,TGTGCCAGCAGTGGGGTTGTGGGGGCCAACGTCCTGACTTTC,CASSGVVGANVLTF
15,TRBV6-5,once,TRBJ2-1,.,TGTGCCAGCAGTTACTCGAGAGGGGACTACAATGAGCAGTTCTTC,CASSYSRGDYNEQFF
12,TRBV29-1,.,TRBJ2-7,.,TGCAGCGTTGCTTCCCGCGACTACGAGCAGTACTTC,CSVASRDYEQYF
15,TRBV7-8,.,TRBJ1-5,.,TGTGCCAGCTCTCTCGGGCGGGGGGCTGATCAGCCCCAGCATTTT,CASSLGRGADQPQHF
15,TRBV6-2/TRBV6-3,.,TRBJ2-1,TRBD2,TGTGCCAGCAGTACGCAAGCGGGAGGGTTGGATGAGCAGTTCTTC,CASSTQAGGLDEQFF
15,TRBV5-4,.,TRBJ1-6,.,TGTGCCAGCAGCTTGACAGGACTCCGTAATTCACCCCTCCACTTT,CASSLTGLRNSPLHF
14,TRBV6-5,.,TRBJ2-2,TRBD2,TGTGCCAGCAGGGCGGGAGGGAACACCGGGGAGCTGTTTTTT,CASRAGGNTGELFF
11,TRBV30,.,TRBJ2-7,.,TGTGCCTGGAGACAGACCTACGAGCAGTACTTC,CAWRQTYEQYF
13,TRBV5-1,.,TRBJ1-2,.,TGCGCCAGCAGCTTGGCGGCGGACTATGGCTACACCTTC,CASSLAADYGYTF
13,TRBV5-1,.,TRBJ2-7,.,TGCGCCAGCAGCTTGTCCCACTCCTACGAGCAGTACTTC,CASSLSHSYEQYF
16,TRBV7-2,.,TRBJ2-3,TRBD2,TGTGCCAGCAGCTTATTCCCTAGCGGGAGCTCAGATACGCAGTATTTT,CASSLFPSGSSDTQYF